The clone carrying this T cell receptor beta chain has just a few counts. Trimming pared 3 bases from V and 5 bases from J, leaving 10 bases between. The germline gives CDR1 GTSNPN, CDR2 SVGIG (reference sequence). This CDR3 comprises 12 residues. The sample belongs to a study of PD-1 blockade in mismatch repair-deficient tumors. Mismatch repair deficiency was confirmed in all patients, by PCR or immunohistochemistry. The table came from immunoSEQ multiplex PCR; TCRdb's copy has only in-frame clones and leaves some out. The sample records 75,000 to 80,000 clones, roughly 80% being singletons. This chain uses TRBV30 with TRBJ1-2; D is ambiguous. This TCR was sampled from an adult with mismatch repair-deficient cancer. The source was peripheral blood, collected 44 weeks after starting pembrolizumab. The CDR3 nucleotides are TGTGCCTGGAGGGTTGCCCCTTATGGCTACACCTTC. Its protein product is CAWRVAPYGYTF.